This entry features one T cell receptor (beta chain) sequence. Trimming took 9 bases from V and 7 from J; bases not matched to a gene: 12. CDR1 is LNHNV and CDR2 is YYDKDF in the germline V gene (reference sequence). CDR3 length: 16 residues. This entry belongs to a study of blood T cell repertoires in COVID-19. Whole-study context: PBMCs, B-cell-depleted T cells, or T cells provided the cDNA or gDNA that made up the material.

Enrolled during active infection, Seattle patients were then followed longitudinally. Under the authors' procedure: The assay estimated nucleated cells by amplifying reference gene primers. Some clones are missing from TCRdb's copy, which holds only in-frame ones; the method was immunoSEQ multiplex PCR. That table gives V, J and clone size, and the DNA gave D and trimming. This table holds around 200,000 clones, under 90% found once. The sequencing sample was made of peripheral blood. This clonotype was sampled from a woman between 70 and 85 years old with COVID-19, enrolled during active disease. This chain links TRBV15 with TRBJ1-4, with 12 bases matching TRBD1. CDR3 amino acids: CATSDRDRGLGEKLFF. The CDR3 nucleotides read TGTGCCACAAGCGACCGGGACAGGGGGCTTGGTGAAAAACTGTTTTTT.